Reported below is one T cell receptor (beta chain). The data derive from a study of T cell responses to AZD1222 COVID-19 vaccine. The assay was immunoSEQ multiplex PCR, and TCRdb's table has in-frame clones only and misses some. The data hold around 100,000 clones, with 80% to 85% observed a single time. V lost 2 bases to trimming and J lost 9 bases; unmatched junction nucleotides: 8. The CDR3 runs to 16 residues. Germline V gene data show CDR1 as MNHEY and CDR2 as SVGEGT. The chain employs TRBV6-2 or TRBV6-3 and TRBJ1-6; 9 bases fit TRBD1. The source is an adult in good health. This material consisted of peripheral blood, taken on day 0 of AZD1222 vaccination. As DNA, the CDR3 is TGTGCCAGCAGTTACCTCGGGACAGGGCTGAGTTCACCCCTCCACTTT. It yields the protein CASSYLGTGLSSPLHF.